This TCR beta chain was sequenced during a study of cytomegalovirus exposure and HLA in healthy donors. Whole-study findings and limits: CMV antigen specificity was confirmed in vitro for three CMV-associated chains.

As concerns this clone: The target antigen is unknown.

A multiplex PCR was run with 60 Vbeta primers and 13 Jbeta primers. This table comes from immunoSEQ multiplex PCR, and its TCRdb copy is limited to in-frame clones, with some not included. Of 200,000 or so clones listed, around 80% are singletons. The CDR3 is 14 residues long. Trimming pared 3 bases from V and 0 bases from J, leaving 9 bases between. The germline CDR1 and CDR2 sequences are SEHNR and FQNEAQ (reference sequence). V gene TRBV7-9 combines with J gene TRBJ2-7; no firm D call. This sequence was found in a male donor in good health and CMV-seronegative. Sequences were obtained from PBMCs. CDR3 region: CASSFSDFSYEQYF. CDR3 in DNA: TGTGCCAGCAGCTTTTCAGATTTCTCCTACGAGCAGTACTTC.